This TCR beta chain appears in the sequencing data of a study of breast tumors, draining lymph nodes, adjacent tissues. Study-level results: Tumor and nontumor repertoires were significantly more similar in luminal-like than in basal-like breast cancer. Tumors had less TCR diversity than lymph nodes, more than nontumor tissue.

Trimming removed 3 bases at V and 4 bases at J, with 15 bases between. The CDR3 is 16 amino acids. From germline, CDR1 is ENHRY and CDR2 SYGVKD. Samples came from axillary lymph nodes draining the breast cancer. This clonotype was detected a few times. Its matching antigen is unknown. This may be a read error, as it is one base from a much larger clone. From the multiplex PCR reads, TCRdb called clonotypes with MiXCR, one entry per CDR3 protein. The sample yields around 110,000 distinct CDR3 sequences, around 30% seen once. The J gene is TRBJ2-2, the V gene TRBV10-3, with D possibly TRBD2 on 7 matching bases. The sample comprised axillary lymph node tissue. This TCR derives from a female donor with breast cancer. Some clones in this sample may be carry-over from other donors' samples. The CDR3 nucleotides are TGTGCCATCAGTGATGAGGGGGGGCGGGTCACCGGGGAGCTGTTTTTT. It codes for CAISDEGGRVTGELFF.